The T cell receptor beta chain under discussion was sequenced for a study of blood T cell repertoires in COVID-19. Whole-study context: From the United States, Italy and Spain came samples of acute and convalescent COVID-19. T cells, B-cell-depleted T cells, or PBMCs supplied cDNA or gDNA.

In the original workflow: Cell counts per sample came from amplifying reference gene primers. Clones were sequenced by immunoSEQ multiplex PCR, and TCRdb holds only the in-frame ones, with some missing. The V and J calls and the clone size are those of that table, but D and trimming were determined from the DNA. The table has some 76,000 clones, approximately 85% seen once. Germline-derived CDR1 and CDR2 are KGHDR and SFDVKD. CDR3 length: 12 residues. V lost 5 bases and J 0 bases, leaving 2 bases between the germline ends. The sequenced sample consisted of peripheral blood. The TCR was taken from a human donor in a cohort sampled during active COVID-19. The chain combines TRBV24-1 with TRBJ2-3; no clear D gene. The CDR3 sequence is CATSASTDTQYF. The CDR3 DNA is TGTGCCACCAGTGCTAGCACAGATACGCAGTATTTT.